This is a list of T cell receptor beta chains from one sample in a study of cytomegalovirus exposure and HLA in healthy donors. The table came from immunoSEQ multiplex PCR; TCRdb's copy has only in-frame clones and leaves some out. The sample lists 210,000 or so clones; less than 85% were seen once. Sequencing input: PBMCs. The receptors originated from a man between 18 and 35 years old in good health and CMV-seronegative. Both conserved end residues are part of each CDR3. Fields, in order: D gene, clone size, V gene, J gene, CDR3 protein, CDR3 DNA. D genes are given only for firm matches. Clone size appears in some rows only: once, few, many, or a class for an expanded clone.

D gene: TRBD1
clone size: -
V gene: TRBV9
J gene: TRBJ1-2
CDR3 protein: CASSPGQGLIYGYTF
CDR3 DNA: TGTGCCAGCAGCCCCGGACAGGGCTTAATCTATGGCTACACCTTC

D gene: -
clone size: few
V gene: TRBV2
J gene: TRBJ2-3
CDR3 protein: CASRRLRDTQYF
CDR3 DNA: TGTGCCAGCAGACGACTTAGAGATACGCAGTATTTT

D gene: -
clone size: -
V gene: TRBV10-3
J gene: TRBJ2-7
CDR3 protein: CAISESAGFDEQYF
CDR3 DNA: TGTGCCATCAGTGAGTCGGCAGGGTTTGACGAGCAGTACTTC

D gene: -
clone size: -
V gene: TRBV6-6
J gene: TRBJ1-1
CDR3 protein: CASRRGSLEAFF
CDR3 DNA: TGTGCCAGCAGACGGGGGTCCTTGGAAGCTTTCTTT

D gene: TRBD2
clone size: -
V gene: TRBV2
J gene: TRBJ2-3
CDR3 protein: CASSDPGLAGGPTDTQYF
CDR3 DNA: TGTGCCAGCAGTGACCCGGGACTAGCGGGAGGGCCGACAGATACGCAGTATTTT

D gene: -
clone size: once
V gene: TRBV11-3
J gene: TRBJ1-1
CDR3 protein: CASSDYLRRGEAFF
CDR3 DNA: TGTGCCAGCAGCGACTACCTTCGGCGGGGGGAAGCTTTCTTT

D gene: TRBD2
clone size: -
V gene: TRBV28
J gene: TRBJ2-7
CDR3 protein: CASSLLGLAGGPGEQYF
CDR3 DNA: TGTGCCAGCAGTTTATTGGGACTAGCGGGAGGGCCGGGGGAGCAGTACTTC

D gene: -
clone size: -
V gene: TRBV7-9
J gene: TRBJ1-5
CDR3 protein: CASSFGSNQPQHF
CDR3 DNA: TGTGCCAGCAGCTTCGGTAGCAATCAGCCCCAGCATTTT

D gene: -
clone size: -
V gene: TRBV7-2
J gene: TRBJ2-5
CDR3 protein: CASSPGGGQGRRETQYF
CDR3 DNA: TGTGCCAGCAGCCCGGGGGGGGGACAGGGTCGGCGAGAGACCCAGTACTTC

D gene: -
clone size: -
V gene: TRBV18
J gene: TRBJ1-2
CDR3 protein: CASSPREGANYGYTF
CDR3 DNA: TGTGCCAGCTCACCACGGGAGGGGGCTAACTATGGCTACACCTTC

D gene: -
clone size: -
V gene: TRBV27
J gene: TRBJ1-5
CDR3 protein: CASSLNRAQPQHF
CDR3 DNA: TGTGCCAGCAGTTTAAACAGGGCACAGCCCCAGCATTTT

D gene: TRBD1
clone size: -
V gene: TRBV7-3
J gene: TRBJ2-2
CDR3 protein: CASSLGRGLGGELFF
CDR3 DNA: TGTGCCAGCAGCTTGGGCAGGGGGCTAGGTGGGGAGCTGTTTTTT

D gene: TRBD1
clone size: -
V gene: TRBV27
J gene: TRBJ1-2
CDR3 protein: CASSPLLTGQIYGYTF
CDR3 DNA: TGTGCCAGCAGTCCTCTATTAACGGGACAGATCTATGGCTACACCTTC

D gene: -
clone size: -
V gene: TRBV29-1
J gene: TRBJ2-7
CDR3 protein: CSVEGEGYEQYF
CDR3 DNA: TGCAGCGTTGAAGGAGAGGGCTACGAGCAGTACTTC

D gene: TRBD1
clone size: -
V gene: TRBV28
J gene: TRBJ1-4
CDR3 protein: CASSLRAGGAGVGEKLFF
CDR3 DNA: TGTGCCAGCAGTTTACGTGCAGGGGGCGCGGGGGTGGGTGAAAAACTGTTTTTT

D gene: TRBD1
clone size: -
V gene: TRBV6-5
J gene: TRBJ1-1
CDR3 protein: CATGRGLGDTEAFF
CDR3 DNA: TGTGCCACCGGGAGGGGGCTTGGGGACACTGAAGCTTTCTTT

D gene: -
clone size: -
V gene: TRBV21-1
J gene: TRBJ2-4
CDR3 protein: CASSPEGNSGVPLAKNIQYF
CDR3 DNA: TGTGCCAGCAGCCCCGAAGGAAATAGCGGGGTACCTTTAGCCAAAAACATTCAGTACTTC

D gene: -
clone size: -
V gene: TRBV6-1
J gene: TRBJ1-2
CDR3 protein: CASSTGANYGYTF
CDR3 DNA: TGTGCCAGCAGCACCGGGGCTAACTATGGCTACACCTTC

D gene: TRBD1
clone size: once
V gene: TRBV7-9
J gene: TRBJ1-5
CDR3 protein: CASSLEGAGNQPQHF
CDR3 DNA: TGTGCCAGCAGCTTAGAGGGGGCTGGCAATCAGCCCCAGCATTTT

D gene: -
clone size: once
V gene: TRBV9
J gene: TRBJ2-7
CDR3 protein: CASSQRDKSYEQYF
CDR3 DNA: TGTGCCAGCAGCCAACGGGACAAATCCTACGAGCAGTACTTC

D gene: TRBD1
clone size: -
V gene: TRBV12-5
J gene: TRBJ2-7
CDR3 protein: CASGPGTGVYEQYF
CDR3 DNA: TGTGCTAGTGGTCCTGGGACAGGGGTCTACGAGCAGTACTTC

D gene: TRBD1
clone size: few
V gene: TRBV11-2
J gene: TRBJ2-7
CDR3 protein: CASSSRDRGSYEQYF
CDR3 DNA: TGTGCCAGCAGCTCCCGGGACAGGGGCTCCTACGAGCAGTACTTC

D gene: -
clone size: once
V gene: TRBV27
J gene: TRBJ2-7
CDR3 protein: CASSPRLAYEQYF
CDR3 DNA: TGTGCCAGCAGTCCCCGGCTAGCCTACGAGCAGTACTTC

D gene: -
clone size: -
V gene: TRBV28
J gene: TRBJ2-7
CDR3 protein: CASSFAISGNYEQYF
CDR3 DNA: TGTGCCAGCAGTTTCGCGATTAGCGGAAACTACGAGCAGTACTTC

D gene: -
clone size: few
V gene: TRBV5-6
J gene: TRBJ1-1
CDR3 protein: CASSQQGRAAEAFF
CDR3 DNA: TGTGCCAGCAGCCAACAGGGTAGGGCGGCTGAAGCTTTCTTT

D gene: -
clone size: -
V gene: TRBV5-1
J gene: TRBJ1-2
CDR3 protein: CASSLTGDYGYTF
CDR3 DNA: TGCGCCAGCAGCTTGACAGGTGACTATGGCTACACCTTC

D gene: TRBD2
clone size: -
V gene: TRBV7-3
J gene: TRBJ2-7
CDR3 protein: CASSLLGEGNEQYF
CDR3 DNA: TGTGCCAGCAGCTTATTAGGGGAGGGGAACGAGCAGTACTTC

D gene: TRBD1
clone size: few
V gene: TRBV2
J gene: TRBJ1-5
CDR3 protein: CASSENRQGMDQPQHF
CDR3 DNA: TGTGCCAGCAGTGAGAACCGACAGGGAATGGATCAGCCCCAGCATTTT

D gene: -
clone size: -
V gene: TRBV29-1
J gene: TRBJ2-5
CDR3 protein: CSANGLRGQETQYF
CDR3 DNA: TGCAGCGCTAATGGACTCCGCGGGCAAGAGACCCAGTACTTC

D gene: TRBD2
clone size: -
V gene: TRBV6-1
J gene: TRBJ2-7
CDR3 protein: CASTRGLAGGYEQYF
CDR3 DNA: TGTGCCAGCACCCGAGGACTAGCGGGAGGCTACGAGCAGTACTTC

D gene: -
clone size: -
V gene: TRBV2
J gene: TRBJ1-6
CDR3 protein: CASRDSSDSPLHF
CDR3 DNA: TGTGCCAGCAGGGACAGTTCGGATTCACCCCTCCACTTT

D gene: -
clone size: -
V gene: TRBV7-6
J gene: TRBJ2-1
CDR3 protein: CASSLAEKGEGYYNEQFF
CDR3 DNA: TGTGCCAGCAGCTTAGCGGAAAAGGGGGAGGGCTACTACAATGAGCAGTTCTTC

D gene: -
clone size: -
V gene: TRBV29-1
J gene: TRBJ2-7
CDR3 protein: CSVVWAAHHEQYF
CDR3 DNA: TGCAGCGTTGTTTGGGCAGCCCACCACGAGCAGTACTTC

D gene: TRBD1
clone size: -
V gene: TRBV11-1
J gene: TRBJ2-3
CDR3 protein: CASSYIFRDRDTQYF
CDR3 DNA: TGTGCCAGCAGCTATATCTTTAGGGACAGAGATACGCAGTATTTT

D gene: -
clone size: -
V gene: TRBV10-3
J gene: TRBJ1-4
CDR3 protein: CAISEQHGSEKLFF
CDR3 DNA: TGTGCCATCAGTGAACAGCATGGTTCTGAAAAACTGTTTTTT

D gene: -
clone size: -
V gene: TRBV18
J gene: TRBJ2-5
CDR3 protein: CASSPPQGGETQYF
CDR3 DNA: TGTGCCAGCTCACCTCCACAGGGGGGGGAGACCCAGTACTTC

D gene: TRBD1
clone size: -
V gene: TRBV28
J gene: TRBJ2-1
CDR3 protein: CASSPTGGAFNEQFF
CDR3 DNA: TGTGCCAGCAGCCCCACAGGGGGAGCGTTCAATGAGCAGTTCTTC

D gene: TRBD1
clone size: -
V gene: TRBV9
J gene: TRBJ1-2
CDR3 protein: CASSVTGQGVYGYTF
CDR3 DNA: TGTGCCAGCAGCGTCACCGGACAGGGGGTCTATGGCTACACCTTC

D gene: TRBD1
clone size: -
V gene: TRBV2
J gene: TRBJ1-2
CDR3 protein: CASRSPDRDYGYTF
CDR3 DNA: TGTGCCAGCAGGAGCCCCGACAGGGACTATGGCTACACCTTC

D gene: -
clone size: -
V gene: TRBV2
J gene: TRBJ2-5
CDR3 protein: CASSAGKSYQETQYF
CDR3 DNA: TGTGCCAGCAGTGCAGGGAAGAGTTACCAAGAGACCCAGTACTTC

D gene: TRBD2
clone size: -
V gene: TRBV2
J gene: TRBJ2-5
CDR3 protein: CASSRPLAGGGETQYF
CDR3 DNA: TGTGCCAGCAGTCGCCCACTAGCGGGAGGAGGCGAGACCCAGTACTTC

D gene: -
clone size: -
V gene: TRBV19
J gene: TRBJ1-1
CDR3 protein: CASRKGGVGTEAFF
CDR3 DNA: TGTGCCAGTAGAAAAGGGGGAGTCGGCACTGAAGCTTTCTTT

D gene: -
clone size: -
V gene: TRBV27
J gene: TRBJ1-2
CDR3 protein: CASSDGVGDGYTF
CDR3 DNA: TGTGCCAGCTCCGATGGGGTGGGAGATGGCTACACCTTC

D gene: -
clone size: -
V gene: TRBV7-8
J gene: TRBJ2-1
CDR3 protein: CASSSTVFGRNEQFF
CDR3 DNA: TGTGCCAGCAGCTCAACAGTGTTTGGTCGCAATGAGCAGTTCTTC

D gene: TRBD2
clone size: -
V gene: TRBV6-1
J gene: TRBJ2-1
CDR3 protein: CASSRTSGVYNEQFF
CDR3 DNA: TGTGCCAGCAGCCGCACTAGCGGGGTTTACAATGAGCAGTTCTTC

D gene: -
clone size: -
V gene: TRBV5-1
J gene: TRBJ1-1
CDR3 protein: CASSATGENTEAFF
CDR3 DNA: TGCGCCAGCAGCGCCACAGGAGAGAACACTGAAGCTTTCTTT

D gene: TRBD1
clone size: -
V gene: TRBV2
J gene: TRBJ2-7
CDR3 protein: CASTLQGSLYEQYF
CDR3 DNA: TGTGCCAGCACTTTACAGGGGTCTCTCTACGAGCAGTACTTC

D gene: -
clone size: -
V gene: TRBV2
J gene: TRBJ2-7
CDR3 protein: CASVQGRSYYEQYF
CDR3 DNA: TGTGCCAGCGTACAGGGTCGATCCTACTACGAGCAGTACTTC

D gene: -
clone size: -
V gene: TRBV7-2
J gene: TRBJ2-1
CDR3 protein: CASSLGASNEQFF
CDR3 DNA: TGTGCCAGCAGCTTAGGAGCGTCCAATGAGCAGTTCTTC

D gene: -
clone size: -
V gene: TRBV11-2
J gene: TRBJ2-1
CDR3 protein: CASSLGGYNEQFF
CDR3 DNA: TGTGCCAGCAGCTTAGGCGGCTACAATGAGCAGTTCTTC

D gene: TRBD1
clone size: few
V gene: TRBV6-6
J gene: TRBJ2-1
CDR3 protein: CASSSTGGRNEQFF
CDR3 DNA: TGTGCCAGCAGTTCTACAGGGGGCCGAAATGAGCAGTTCTTC

D gene: -
clone size: once
V gene: TRBV11-1
J gene: TRBJ2-7
CDR3 protein: CASRSGGLPWQYF
CDR3 DNA: TGTGCCAGCAGGAGTGGTGGGCTACCCTGGCAGTACTTC